The 16 T cell receptor beta chains below were found in one sample sequenced in a study of circulating and synovial CD4+ cells in juvenile arthritis. Here immunoSEQ multiplex PCR was the method, and the copy in TCRdb shows in-frame clones only, minus some. There are around 31,000 clones in the sample; 95% to 96% occur only once, and 0.15% to 0.2% lies in the top ten. Sequenced material: CD4+ T cells from blood. These receptor sequences come from a human donor with juvenile idiopathic arthritis.

The gene calls are TRBV18 and TRBJ2-7; D is possibly TRBD2 (7 bases). Germline V gene data show CDR1 as KGHSH and CDR2 as LQKENI. The V end lost 4 bases, the J end lost 3 bases, and 16 bases lay between the germline ends. The CDR3 loop spans 15 amino acids. The CDR3 nucleotides are TGTGCCAGCTCACGGGGGAGCGGGGACAACTACGAGCAGTACTTC. Translated, it gives CASSRGSGDNYEQYF.

This chain joins TRBV27 and TRBJ2-2; 10 positions agree with TRBD1. The length of the CDR3 is 17 residues. V lost 3 bases and J lost 4; bases outside the gene matches: 8. Germline V gene lookup returns CDR1 MNHEY and CDR2 SMNVEV (reference sequence). The CDR3 protein is CASSLFSDRGRTGELFF. In nucleotides, the CDR3 is TGTGCCAGCAGTTTGTTCTCCGACAGGGGGCGCACCGGGGAGCTGTTTTTT.

V gene TRBV27 combines with J gene TRBJ2-7; TRBD1 is a possible D gene (6 bases). V was pared by 2 bases and J by 2 bases, with 13 bases between. Per germline, CDR1 MNHEY and CDR2 SMNVEV (reference sequence). The CDR3 contains 15 residues. The CDR3 region is CASSLRWDNPYEQYF. CDR3 sequence (DNA): TGTGCCAGCAGTTTAAGATGGGACAACCCCTACGAGCAGTACTTC.

This clone has a single count. This chain connects TRBV7-9 to TRBJ1-4; the D gene is possibly TRBD1 (6 bases). Germline CDR1 and CDR2: SEHNR and FQNEAQ (reference sequence). This CDR3 contains 15 residues. V lost 5 bases and J 5 bases, leaving 15 bases between the germline ends. This CDR3 is CASSLEQGPNEKLFF. The CDR3 region has the DNA TGTGCCAGCAGCCTAGAACAGGGACCGAATGAAAAACTGTTTTTT.

V is TRBV7-6 and J is TRBJ2-2; perhaps TRBD2 as D (7 bases). The CDR3 covers 14 residues. Germline CDR1 reads SGHVS; CDR2 reads FNYEAQ. Trimming took 1 base from V and 7 from J, leaving 10 bases between them. The CDR3 DNA sequence: TGTGCCAGCAGCTTAGAGGGGGGGATCGGGGAGCTGTTTTTT. Residues: CASSLEGGIGELFF. Variable domain in full (rest from reference TRBV7-6 and TRBJ2-2): GAGVSQSPRYKVTKRGQDVALRCDPISGHVSLYWYRQALGQGPEFLTYFNYEAQQDKSGLPNDRFSAERPEGSISTLTIQRTEQRDSAMYRCASSLEGGIGELFFGEGSRLTVL.

J is TRBJ1-1 and V is TRBV6-5, with 9 positions matching TRBD1. The V and J ends lost 4 bases and 3 bases, in that order; junction bases with no gene match: 9. This CDR3 is built from 16 residues. Per germline, CDR1 MNHEY and CDR2 SVGAGI. The CDR3 protein is CASSSHDRGFYTEAFF. The CDR3 DNA is TGTGCCAGCAGTTCACATGACAGGGGGTTTTACACTGAAGCTTTCTTT.

The genes are TRBV6-5 and TRBJ1-6, with D possibly TRBD1 on 6 matching bases. Trimming took 6 bases from V and 9 from J, leaving 15 bases between them. CDR1 is MNHEY and CDR2 is SVGAGI in the germline V gene. This CDR3 is 14 amino acids long. The CDR3: CASSPQGFGSPLHF. For the CDR3, the DNA is TGTGCCAGCAGCCCACAGGGATTCGGTTCACCCCTCCACTTT.

The V call is TRBV2, the J call TRBJ2-3; D may be TRBD2 (5 bases). The V gene's germline CDR1 is SNHLY and CDR2 FYNNEI. The CDR3 runs 12 residues. V lost 6 bases, J lost 6 bases, and 10 bases lay in between. DNA of the CDR3: TGTGCCAGCAGGGTAGCGTTGGATACGCAGTATTTT. This translates into CASRVALDTQYF.

The chain couples TRBV27 to TRBJ2-4; 7 bases map to TRBD1. The CDR3 is 14 amino acids. Germline trimming cut 8 bases from V and 7 bases from J; bases unmatched to any gene: 11. The germline V gene has CDR1 MNHEY and CDR2 SMNVEV (reference sequence). The CDR3 is CASSDRAWANIQYF. The CDR3 DNA sequence: TGTGCCAGCTCCGACAGGGCCTGGGCCAACATTCAGTACTTC.

The rearrangement uses TRBV5-1 and TRBJ1-2; no reliable D call. The CDR3 sequence is 14 residues long. Germline lookup yields CDR1 SGHRS and CDR2 YFSETQ. Trimming removed 0 bases from V and 7 bases from J, with 13 bases in between. The CDR3 DNA reads TGCGCCAGCAGCTTGGCCAAATCGGGGTCTGGCTACACCTTC. This encodes CASSLAKSGSGYTF.

V gene TRBV5-1 combines with J gene TRBJ2-2; 11 nucleotides match TRBD1. The CDR3 runs 17 residues. Germline V gene sequence: CDR1 SGHRS, CDR2 YFSETQ. The V segment lost 4 bases and the J segment 0 bases; nucleotides outside the gene matches: 5. The CDR3 region is CASSLLGQGANTGELFF. The CDR3 nucleotides are TGCGCCAGCAGCCTGCTGGGACAGGGGGCGAACACCGGGGAGCTGTTTTTT.

The chain links TRBV7-2 to TRBJ2-7, with TRBD1 as a possible D gene (5 bases). From germline, CDR1 is SGHTA and CDR2 FQGNSA. Trimming stripped 1 base from V and 0 bases from J, with 10 bases between. This CDR3 spans 15 amino acids. CDR3 region: CASSLDTGSSYEQYF. For the CDR3, the DNA is TGTGCCAGCAGCTTAGATACAGGTAGCTCCTACGAGCAGTACTTC.

The V call is TRBV15, the J call TRBJ1-2, with 9 bases aligning to TRBD1. V shed 0 bases, J shed 8 bases, and the junction held 7 bases outside the gene matches. The CDR3 is made up of 15 amino acids. Germline CDR1 LNHNV, CDR2 YYDKDF (reference sequence). Here the CDR3 reads CATSRDGGQGRGYTF. Here the CDR3 DNA reads TGTGCCACCAGCAGAGATGGGGGACAGGGTAGGGGCTACACCTTC.

V gene TRBV30 combines with J gene TRBJ2-7; 8 bases are a match to TRBD1. The V gene end was trimmed by 4 bases and the J gene end by 4 bases; junction bases not matched to a gene: 0. This CDR3 has 11 residues. The germline V gene has CDR1 GTSNPN and CDR2 SVGIG (reference sequence). The CDR3 region has the DNA TGTGCCTGGAACAGGGGGTACGAGCAGTACTTC. This gives the protein CAWNRGYEQYF.

This sequence joins TRBV7-2 and TRBJ2-7; the match to TRBD1 covers 10 bases. Trimming cost V 5 bases and J 9 bases; bases outside gene matches: 13. From germline, CDR1 is SGHTA and CDR2 FQGNSA. The CDR3 has 15 amino acids. For the CDR3, the DNA is TGTGCCAGCAGCCCTTTTTCGGGACAGGGGATTCGGCAGTACTTC. Protein sequence: CASSPFSGQGIRQYF.

This sequence joins TRBV4-2 and TRBJ1-5; the match to TRBD1 covers 7 bases. V lost 6 bases to trimming and J lost 2 bases; unmatched junction nucleotides: 4. The CDR3 runs to 14 residues. CDR1 is LGHNA, CDR2 YNFKEQ, per germline. CDR3 bases: TGTGCCAGCAGACCCGGACAGGGCAATCAGCCCCAGCATTTT. Its protein is CASRPGQGNQPQHF.